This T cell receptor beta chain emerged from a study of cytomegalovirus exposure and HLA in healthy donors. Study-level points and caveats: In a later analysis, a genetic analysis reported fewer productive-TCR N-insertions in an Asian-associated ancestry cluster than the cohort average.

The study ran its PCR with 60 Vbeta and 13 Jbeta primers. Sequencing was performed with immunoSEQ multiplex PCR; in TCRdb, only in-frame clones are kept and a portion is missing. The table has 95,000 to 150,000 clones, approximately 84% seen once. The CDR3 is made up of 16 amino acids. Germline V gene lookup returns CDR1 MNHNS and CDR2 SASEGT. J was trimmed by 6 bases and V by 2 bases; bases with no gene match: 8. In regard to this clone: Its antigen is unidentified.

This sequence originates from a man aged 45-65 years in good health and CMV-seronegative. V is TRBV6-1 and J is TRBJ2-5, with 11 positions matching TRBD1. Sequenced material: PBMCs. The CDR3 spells CASSELGTGGVKTQYF. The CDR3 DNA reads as TGTGCCAGCAGTGAATTGGGGACAGGGGGGGTAAAGACCCAGTACTTC.